A selection of T cell receptor beta chains follows, all from one sample in a study of cytomegalovirus exposure and HLA in healthy donors. Here immunoSEQ multiplex PCR was the method, and the copy in TCRdb shows in-frame clones only, minus some. The table records roughly 200,000 clones, 75% to 85% of them present only once. The sample was PBMCs. These receptors originate from a woman between 50 and 59 years old in good health and CMV-seronegative. Each CDR3 is given with its conserved first and last residue. The D gene is left open where the match is weak. Part of the rows lack a size; the others show once, few, many or a class for expanded clones.

TRBJ2-1 | - | - | TRBV10-3 | CAISESRSDEQFF | TGTGCCATCAGTGAGTCGCGGAGTGATGAGCAGTTCTTC
TRBJ1-5 | - | - | TRBV6-6 | CASTPVAYSNQPQHF | TGTGCCAGTACCCCTGTGGCTTATAGCAATCAGCCCCAGCATTTT
TRBJ2-2 | TRBD1 | - | TRBV11-3 | CASRPGTGSPGELFF | TGTGCCAGCAGACCCGGGACAGGAAGTCCCGGGGAGCTGTTTTTT
TRBJ2-1 | - | few | TRBV6-4 | CASSEAASYNEQFF | TGTGCCAGCAGTGAAGCGGCCTCCTACAATGAGCAGTTCTTC
TRBJ2-5 | - | - | TRBV7-2 | CASSRRDSRVETQYF | TGTGCCAGCAGCCGCCGGGACTCTCGGGTGGAGACCCAGTACTTC
TRBJ2-7 | TRBD2 | - | TRBV28 | CASSLGGSLNEQYF | TGTGCCAGCAGTTTAGGCGGGAGCTTGAACGAGCAGTACTTC
TRBJ2-2 | TRBD2 | - | TRBV18 | CASSPVLAGVGDTGELFF | TGTGCCAGCTCACCGGTCCTAGCGGGAGTTGGGGACACCGGGGAGCTGTTTTTT
TRBJ2-1 | - | - | TRBV15 | CATSRDRSGSYNEQFF | TGTGCCACCAGCAGAGATAGGAGCGGCTCCTACAATGAGCAGTTCTTC
TRBJ2-3 | TRBD2 | - | TRBV7-6 | CASSATTSRISTDTQYF | TGTGCCAGCAGCGCGACGACTAGCCGCATTAGCACAGATACGCAGTATTTT
TRBJ1-1 | - | - | TRBV7-9 | CSSSFFTTSTEAFF | TGTTCCAGCAGCTTTTTTACCACGAGCACTGAAGCTTTCTTT
TRBJ2-3 | TRBD2 | - | TRBV9 | CASSTKAGPRDTQYF | TGTGCCAGCAGCACAAAAGCGGGACCTCGGGATACGCAGTATTTT
TRBJ1-3 | - | - | TRBV19 | CASNRDPGNTIYF | TGTGCCAGTAACAGGGATCCTGGAAACACCATATATTTT
TRBJ2-5 | - | - | TRBV5-1 | CASSPSRASETQYF | TGCGCCAGCAGCCCTTCCAGGGCCAGCGAGACCCAGTACTTC
TRBJ2-2 | TRBD1 | - | TRBV28 | CASSLGQYITGELFF | TGTGCCAGCAGTCTGGGACAGTATATTACCGGGGAGCTGTTTTTT
TRBJ1-1 | - | - | TRBV19 | CASSLVRGTEAFF | TGTGCCAGTAGCCTGGTACGGGGCACTGAAGCTTTCTTT
TRBJ2-3 | TRBD1 | - | TRBV19 | CASSNRGGDTQYF | TGTGCCAGTAGTAACAGGGGTGGTGATACGCAGTATTTT
TRBJ2-2 | - | once | TRBV19 | CASSLRGGSRANTGELFF | TGTGCCAGTAGTCTAAGAGGAGGATCCCGCGCGAACACCGGGGAGCTGTTTTTT
TRBJ2-3 | - | - | TRBV28 | CASSLRGGGADTQYF | TGTGCCAGCAGTTTAAGGGGTGGAGGGGCAGATACGCAGTATTTT
TRBJ2-1 | TRBD2 | - | TRBV27 | CASSSPLAGGPYNEQFF | TGTGCCAGCAGTTCGCCCTTAGCGGGAGGGCCCTACAATGAGCAGTTCTTC
TRBJ2-7 | - | - | TRBV18 | CASSSGHGWYEQYF | TGTGCCAGCTCATCCGGACACGGATGGTACGAGCAGTACTTC
TRBJ1-1 | - | few | TRBV5-6 | CASTAPGNTEAFF | TGTGCCAGCACCGCTCCGGGAAACACTGAAGCTTTCTTT
TRBJ2-2 | - | once | TRBV6-6 | CASSQGIWNTGELFF | TGTGCCAGCAGTCAGGGAATTTGGAACACCGGGGAGCTGTTTTTT
TRBJ2-3 | - | - | TRBV18 | CASSPNQFTDTQYF | TGTGCCAGCTCACCAAACCAGTTCACAGATACGCAGTATTTT
TRBJ2-1 | TRBD1 | - | TRBV27 | CASSLTPTGFSYNEQFF | TGTGCCAGCAGTTTAACCCCGACAGGGTTTTCCTACAATGAGCAGTTCTTC
TRBJ2-1 | TRBD2 | - | TRBV11-2 | CASSLGSAGSSYNEQFF | TGTGCCAGCAGCCTAGGGTCAGCGGGGAGCTCCTACAATGAGCAGTTCTTC
TRBJ1-3 | TRBD1 | - | TRBV6-5 | CASSMRDSGNTIYF | TGTGCCAGCAGTATGAGGGACAGTGGAAACACCATATATTTT
TRBJ1-5 | - | - | TRBV19 | CASTPAGLDNQPQHF | TGTGCCAGTACCCCCGCCGGGTTGGACAATCAGCCCCAGCATTTT
TRBJ2-7 | TRBD2 | - | TRBV6-4 | CASSDQAGVDCEQYF | TGTGCCAGCAGTGACCAAGCGGGAGTGGACTGCGAGCAGTACTTC
TRBJ1-1 | - | - | TRBV5-1 | CATALGVGRQNTEAFF | TGCGCCACAGCGCTCGGGGTGGGCAGGCAGAACACTGAAGCTTTCTTT
TRBJ1-2 | - | - | TRBV11-2 | CASSPGPGGWYGYTF | TGTGCCAGCAGCCCCGGGCCGGGGGGCTGGTATGGCTACACCTTC
TRBJ1-4 | - | - | TRBV10-3 | CAISTGSMDEKLFF | TGTGCCATCAGTACAGGGTCTATGGATGAAAAACTGTTTTTT
TRBJ2-3 | TRBD2 | few | TRBV27 | CASSTRGSGSTDTQYF | TGTGCCAGCAGTACCCGGGGTAGCGGGAGCACAGATACGCAGTATTTT
TRBJ2-5 | - | - | TRBV14 | CASSTDPRETQYF | TGTGCCAGCAGCACCGATCCGCGAGAGACCCAGTACTTC